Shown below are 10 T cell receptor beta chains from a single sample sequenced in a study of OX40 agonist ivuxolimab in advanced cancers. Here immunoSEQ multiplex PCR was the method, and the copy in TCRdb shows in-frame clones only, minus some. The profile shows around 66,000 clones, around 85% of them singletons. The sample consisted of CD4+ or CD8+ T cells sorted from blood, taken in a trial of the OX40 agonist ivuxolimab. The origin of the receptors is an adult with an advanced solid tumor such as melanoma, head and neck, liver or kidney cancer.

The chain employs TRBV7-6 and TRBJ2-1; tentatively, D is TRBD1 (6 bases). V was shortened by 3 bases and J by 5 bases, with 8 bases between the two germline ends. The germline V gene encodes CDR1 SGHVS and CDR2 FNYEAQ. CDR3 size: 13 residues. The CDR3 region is CASSLDRNNEQFF. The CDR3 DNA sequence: TGTGCCAGCAGCTTGGACAGAAACAATGAGCAGTTCTTC.

The CDR3 region is CASSLGVTEAFF. The CDR3 DNA is TGTGCCAGCAGCTTGGGGGTAACTGAAGCTTTCTTT. This rearrangement joins TRBV5-4 to TRBJ1-1, with no clear D. The CDR3 length is 12 residues. Germline V gene sequence: CDR1 SGHNT, CDR2 YYREEE (reference sequence). Trimming took off 0 bases at V and 5 bases at J, with 5 bases between the two ends.

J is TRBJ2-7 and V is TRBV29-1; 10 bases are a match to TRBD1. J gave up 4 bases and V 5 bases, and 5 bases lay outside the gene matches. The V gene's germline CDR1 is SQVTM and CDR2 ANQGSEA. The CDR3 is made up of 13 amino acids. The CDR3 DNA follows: TGCAGCGTTTCGACAGGGGGCGAGTACGAGCAGTACTTC. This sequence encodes CSVSTGGEYEQYF.

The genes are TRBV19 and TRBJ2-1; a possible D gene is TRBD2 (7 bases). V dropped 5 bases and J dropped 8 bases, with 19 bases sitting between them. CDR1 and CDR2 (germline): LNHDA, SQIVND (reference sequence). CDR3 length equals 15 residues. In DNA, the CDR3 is TGTGCCAGTAGTCGACAGTGGCGGGGGCGCGATGAGCAGTTCTTC. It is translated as CASSRQWRGRDEQFF.

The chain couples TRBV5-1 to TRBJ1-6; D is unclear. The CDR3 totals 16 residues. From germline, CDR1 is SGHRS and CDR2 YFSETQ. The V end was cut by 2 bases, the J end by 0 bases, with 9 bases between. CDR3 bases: TGCGCCAGCAGCTTTGAGGGAAGCTCCTATAATTCACCCCTCCACTTT. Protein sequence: CASSFEGSSYNSPLHF.

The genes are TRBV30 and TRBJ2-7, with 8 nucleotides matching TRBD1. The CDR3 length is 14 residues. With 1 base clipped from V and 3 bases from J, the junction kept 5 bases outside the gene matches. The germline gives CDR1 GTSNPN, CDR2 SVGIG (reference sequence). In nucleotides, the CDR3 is TGTGCCTGGAGTGCGACAGGGGTTCGCTACGAGCAGTACTTC. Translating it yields CAWSATGVRYEQYF.

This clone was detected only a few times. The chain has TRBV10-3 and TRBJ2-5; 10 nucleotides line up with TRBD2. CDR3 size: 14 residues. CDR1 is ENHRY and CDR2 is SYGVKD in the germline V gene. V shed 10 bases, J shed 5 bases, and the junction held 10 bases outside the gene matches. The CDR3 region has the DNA TGTGCCACCAAGACAGGAGCGGGAGGGGAGACCCAGTACTTC. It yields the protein CATKTGAGGETQYF.

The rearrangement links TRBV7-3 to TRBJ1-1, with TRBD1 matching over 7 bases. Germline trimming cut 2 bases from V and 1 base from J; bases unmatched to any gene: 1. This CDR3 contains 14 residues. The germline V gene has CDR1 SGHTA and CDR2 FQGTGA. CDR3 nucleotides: TGTGCCAGCAGCTTAGCAGGGGGGAACACTGAAGCTTTCTTT. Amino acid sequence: CASSLAGGNTEAFF.

This CDR3 is CASSLGTGNEKLFF. The DNA of the CDR3 is TGTGCCAGCAGCCTCGGGACAGGGAATGAAAAACTGTTTTTT. J is TRBJ1-4 and V is TRBV7-9, with TRBD1 identical over 9 bases. The trim removed 5 bases at V and 5 bases at J, leaving 3 bases unmatched. The CDR3 loop spans 14 amino acids. Germline V gene sequence: CDR1 SEHNR, CDR2 FQNEAQ (reference sequence).

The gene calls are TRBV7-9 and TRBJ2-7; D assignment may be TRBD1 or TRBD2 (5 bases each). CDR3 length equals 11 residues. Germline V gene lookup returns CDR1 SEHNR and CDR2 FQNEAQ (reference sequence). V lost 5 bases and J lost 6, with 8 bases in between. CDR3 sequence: CASSPGGEQYF. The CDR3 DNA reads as TGTGCCAGCAGCCCTGGGGGCGAGCAGTACTTC.